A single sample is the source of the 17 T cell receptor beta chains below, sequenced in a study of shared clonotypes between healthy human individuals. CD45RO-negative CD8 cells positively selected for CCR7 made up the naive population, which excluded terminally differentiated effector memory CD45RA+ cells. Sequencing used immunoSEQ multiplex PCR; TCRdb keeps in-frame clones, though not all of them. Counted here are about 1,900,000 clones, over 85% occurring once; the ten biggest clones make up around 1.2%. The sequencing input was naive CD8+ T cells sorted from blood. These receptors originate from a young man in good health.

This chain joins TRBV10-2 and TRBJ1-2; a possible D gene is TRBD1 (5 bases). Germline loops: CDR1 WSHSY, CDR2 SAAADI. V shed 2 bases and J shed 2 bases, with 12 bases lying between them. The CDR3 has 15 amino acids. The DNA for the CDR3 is TGCGCCAGCAGTGAGGCGGGACCCATAAACTATGGCTACACCTTC. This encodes CASSEAGPINYGYTF.

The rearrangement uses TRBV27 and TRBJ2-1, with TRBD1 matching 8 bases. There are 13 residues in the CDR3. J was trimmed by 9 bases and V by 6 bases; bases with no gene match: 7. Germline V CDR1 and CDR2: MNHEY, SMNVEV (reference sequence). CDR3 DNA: TGTGCCAGCAGCCAGAATCAGGGGGCTGAGCAGTTCTTC. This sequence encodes CASSQNQGAEQFF.

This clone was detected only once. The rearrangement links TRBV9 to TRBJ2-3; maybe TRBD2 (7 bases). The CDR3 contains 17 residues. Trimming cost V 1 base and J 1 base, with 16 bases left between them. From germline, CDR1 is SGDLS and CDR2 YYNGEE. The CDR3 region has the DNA TGTGCCAGCAGCGTAAACCGGGAGGAGGGGGGCACAGATACGCAGTATTTT. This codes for CASSVNREEGGTDTQYF.

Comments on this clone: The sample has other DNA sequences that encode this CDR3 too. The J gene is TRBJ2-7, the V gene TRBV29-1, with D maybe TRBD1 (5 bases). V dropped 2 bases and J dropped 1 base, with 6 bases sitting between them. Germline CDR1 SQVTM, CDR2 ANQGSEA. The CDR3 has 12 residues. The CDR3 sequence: CSVEQGSYEQYF. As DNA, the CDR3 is TGCAGCGTTGAACAGGGATCCTACGAGCAGTACTTC.

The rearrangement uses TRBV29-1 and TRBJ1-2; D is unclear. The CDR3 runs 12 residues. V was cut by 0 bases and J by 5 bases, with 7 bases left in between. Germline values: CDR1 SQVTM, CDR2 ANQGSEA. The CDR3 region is CSVEDSRYGYTF. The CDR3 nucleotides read TGCAGCGTTGAAGACAGCCGTTATGGCTACACCTTC.

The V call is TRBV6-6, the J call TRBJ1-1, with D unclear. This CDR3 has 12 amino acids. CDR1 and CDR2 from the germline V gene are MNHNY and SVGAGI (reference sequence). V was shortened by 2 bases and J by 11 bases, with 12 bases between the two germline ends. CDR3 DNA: TGTGCCAGCAGTTACGTAAGGGTCGAGGCTTTCTTT. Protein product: CASSYVRVEAFF.

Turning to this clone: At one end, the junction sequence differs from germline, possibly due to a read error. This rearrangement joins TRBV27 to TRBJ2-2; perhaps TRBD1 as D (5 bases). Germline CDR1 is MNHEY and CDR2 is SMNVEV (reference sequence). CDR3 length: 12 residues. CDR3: CASKGSNWELFF. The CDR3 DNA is TGTGCGAGCAAGGGGTCTAACTGGGAGCTGTTTTTT.

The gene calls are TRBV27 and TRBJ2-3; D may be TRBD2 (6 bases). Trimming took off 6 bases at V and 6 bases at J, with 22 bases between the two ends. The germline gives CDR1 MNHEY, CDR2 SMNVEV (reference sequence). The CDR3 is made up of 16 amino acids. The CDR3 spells CASRGGVGTPWDTQYF. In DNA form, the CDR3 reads TGTGCCAGCAGGGGCGGGGTGGGCACACCGTGGGATACGCAGTATTTT.

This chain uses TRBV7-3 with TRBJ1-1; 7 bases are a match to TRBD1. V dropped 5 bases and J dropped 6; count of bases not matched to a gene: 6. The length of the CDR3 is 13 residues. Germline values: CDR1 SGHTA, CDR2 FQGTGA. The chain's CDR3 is CASSPGGIPEAFF. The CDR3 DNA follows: TGTGCCAGCAGCCCAGGGGGTATCCCTGAAGCTTTCTTT.

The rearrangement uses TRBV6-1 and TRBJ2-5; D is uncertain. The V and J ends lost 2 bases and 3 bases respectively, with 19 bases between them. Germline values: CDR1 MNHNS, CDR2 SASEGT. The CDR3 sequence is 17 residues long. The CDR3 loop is CASSEFQVIPEEETQYF. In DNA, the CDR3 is TGTGCCAGCAGTGAATTTCAGGTTATCCCCGAAGAAGAGACCCAGTACTTC.

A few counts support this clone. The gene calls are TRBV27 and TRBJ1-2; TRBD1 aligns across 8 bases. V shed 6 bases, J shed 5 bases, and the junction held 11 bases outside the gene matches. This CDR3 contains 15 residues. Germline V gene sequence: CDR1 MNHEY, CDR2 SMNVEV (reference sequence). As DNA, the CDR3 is TGTGCCAGCAGCCAAGGACAGGGTTCCTCTTATGGCTACACCTTC. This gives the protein CASSQGQGSSYGYTF.

CDR3 coding DNA: TGTGCCACCAGCAGAGATCCTCCCTACGAGCAGTACTTC. Protein sequence: CATSRDPPYEQYF. The gene calls are TRBV15 and TRBJ2-7; the D is unclear. This CDR3 is built from 13 residues. Deletions cut 0 bases from V and 2 bases from J, with 5 bases between. The germline V gene has CDR1 LNHNV and CDR2 YYDKDF (reference sequence).

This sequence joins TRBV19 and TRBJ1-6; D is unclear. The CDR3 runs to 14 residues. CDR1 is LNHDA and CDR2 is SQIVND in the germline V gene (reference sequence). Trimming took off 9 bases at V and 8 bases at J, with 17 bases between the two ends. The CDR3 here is CASRPPDLDSPLHF. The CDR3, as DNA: TGTGCCAGCCGGCCTCCAGACCTAGATTCACCCCTCCACTTT.

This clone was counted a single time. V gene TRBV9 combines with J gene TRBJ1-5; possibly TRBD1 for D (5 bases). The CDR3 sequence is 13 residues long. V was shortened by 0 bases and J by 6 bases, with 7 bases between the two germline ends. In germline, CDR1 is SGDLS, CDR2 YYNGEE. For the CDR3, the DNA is TGTGCCAGCAGCGTAGGGGGGACTCAGCCCCAGCATTTT. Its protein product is CASSVGGTQPQHF.

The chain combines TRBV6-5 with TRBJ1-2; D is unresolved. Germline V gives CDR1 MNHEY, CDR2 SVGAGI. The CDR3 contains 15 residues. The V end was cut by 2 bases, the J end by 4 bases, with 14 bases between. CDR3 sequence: CASSYQPDRSYGYTF. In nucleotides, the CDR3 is TGTGCCAGCAGTTACCAACCGGACCGGAGCTATGGCTACACCTTC.

CDR3 region: CASSSPGGVWSGELFF. The CDR3, as DNA: TGTGCCAGCAGCTCCCCAGGGGGCGTCTGGTCCGGGGAGCTGTTTTTT. The chain carries TRBV9 and TRBJ2-2; 8 bases align to TRBD1. Germline assignment: CDR1 SGDLS and CDR2 YYNGEE. V trimming: 4 bases; J trimming: 6 bases; junction bases outside the gene matches: 11. The CDR3 extends over 16 amino acids.

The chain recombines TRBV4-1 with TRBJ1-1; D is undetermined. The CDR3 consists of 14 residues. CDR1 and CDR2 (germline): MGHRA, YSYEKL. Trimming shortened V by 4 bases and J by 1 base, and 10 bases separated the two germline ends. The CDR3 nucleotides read TGCGCCAGCAGCCCCAGCCAAGCGAACACTGAAGCTTTCTTT. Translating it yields CASSPSQANTEAFF.